The TCR beta chain described here comes from a study of blood T cell repertoires in COVID-19. Whole-study context: Acute and convalescent COVID-19 specimens originated in the United States, Italy and Spain. PBMCs, B-cell-depleted T cells, or T cells were the source of the cDNA or gDNA that made up the material.

V lost 4 bases, J lost 5 bases, and 8 bases lay in between. Germline CDR1 and CDR2: GTSNPN and SVGIG (reference sequence). CDR3 length equals 11 residues. The protocol was immunoSEQ multiplex PCR, while the TCRdb copy is restricted to in-frame clones and leaves out a portion. The sample includes 85,000 to 100,000 clones, roughly 80% of them seen just once. Material for sequencing was peripheral blood. The clonotype originates from a man in his forties or fifties who had recovered from COVID-19. This chain links TRBV30 with TRBJ2-5; D is unresolved. The CDR3 loop reads CAWKDAETQYF. The DNA for the CDR3 is TGTGCCTGGAAAGATGCGGAGACCCAGTACTTC.